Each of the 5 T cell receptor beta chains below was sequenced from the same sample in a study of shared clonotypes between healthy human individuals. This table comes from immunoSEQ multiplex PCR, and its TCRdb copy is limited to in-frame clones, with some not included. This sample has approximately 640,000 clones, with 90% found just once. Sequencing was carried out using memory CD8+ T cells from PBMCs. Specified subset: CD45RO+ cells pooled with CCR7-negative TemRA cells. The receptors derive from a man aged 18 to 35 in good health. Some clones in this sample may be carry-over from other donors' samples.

In DNA, the CDR3 is TGTGCCTGGAGTCAGGGGTCTCTAGCCTACGAGCAGTACTTC. Protein product: CAWSQGSLAYEQYF. The chain links TRBV30 to TRBJ2-5, with TRBD1 as a possible D gene (6 bases). The J call is in doubt because the DNA end fits TRBJ2-7 better. Germline V gene data show CDR1 as GTSNPN and CDR2 as SVGIG (reference sequence). There are 14 residues in the CDR3.

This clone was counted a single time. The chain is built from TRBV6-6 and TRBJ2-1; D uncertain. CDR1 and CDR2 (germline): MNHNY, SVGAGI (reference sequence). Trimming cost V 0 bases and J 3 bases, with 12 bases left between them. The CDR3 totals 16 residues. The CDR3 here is CASSYSTTLDYNEQFF. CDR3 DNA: TGTGCCAGCAGTTACTCGACAACGCTAGACTACAATGAGCAGTTCTTC.

The CDR3: CASGLVGPTGNVGEAFF. CDR3 bases: TGTGCTAGTGGTTTGGTAGGTCCGACAGGGAATGTTGGTGAAGCTTTCTTT. The chain combines TRBV12-5 with TRBJ1-1, with 7 bases identical to TRBD1. Germline CDR1 is LGHNT and CDR2 is FRNRAP. The CDR3 is 17 amino acids. V gave up 0 bases and J gave up 7 bases; unmatched junction bases: 14.

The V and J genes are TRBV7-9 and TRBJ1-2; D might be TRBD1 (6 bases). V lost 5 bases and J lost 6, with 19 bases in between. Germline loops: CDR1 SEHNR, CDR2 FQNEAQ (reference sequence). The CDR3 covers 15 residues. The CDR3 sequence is CASSLSTGPKNGYTF. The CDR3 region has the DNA TGTGCCAGCAGCCTATCAACAGGGCCAAAAAATGGCTACACCTTC. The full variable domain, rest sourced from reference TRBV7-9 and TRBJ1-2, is DTGVSQNPRHKITKRGQNVTFRCDPISEHNRLYWYRQTLGQGPEFLTYFQNEAQLEKSRLLSDRFSAERPKGSFSTLEIQRTEQGDSAMYLCASSLSTGPKNGYTFGSGTRLTVV.

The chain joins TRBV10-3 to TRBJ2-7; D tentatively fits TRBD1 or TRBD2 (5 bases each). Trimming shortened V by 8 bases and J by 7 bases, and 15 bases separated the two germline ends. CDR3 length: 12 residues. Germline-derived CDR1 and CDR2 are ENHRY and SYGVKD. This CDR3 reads CAIREVWGEQYF. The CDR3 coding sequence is TGTGCCATCCGCGAAGTCTGGGGGGAGCAGTACTTC.